This T cell receptor beta chain is from a study of cytomegalovirus exposure and HLA in healthy donors. PCR used 60 Vbeta primers and 13 Jbeta primers. Generated by immunoSEQ multiplex PCR, the TCRdb table keeps only in-frame clones and is missing some. The table lists approximately 110,000 clones. CDR1 and CDR2 from the germline V gene are SGHRS and YFSETQ. J was trimmed by 2 bases and V by 3 bases; bases with no gene match: 3. This CDR3 has 16 residues. The source of this sequence is a young man in good health and CMV-seronegative. Sequencing used PBMCs. The rearrangement joins TRBV5-1 to TRBJ2-3; 13 nucleotides agree with TRBD2. CDR3 region: CASSSGLAGDTDTQYF. In DNA, the CDR3 is TGCGCCAGCAGCTCCGGACTAGCGGGAGACACAGATACGCAGTATTTT. The full variable domain, its missing parts supplied by reference TRBV5-1 and TRBJ2-3, is KAGVTQTPRYLIKTRGQQVTLSCSPISGHRSVSWYQQTPGQGLQFLFEYFSETQRNKGNFPGRFSGRQFSNSRSEMNVSTLELGDSALYLCASSSGLAGDTDTQYFGPGTRLTVL.